Below are 19 T cell receptor beta chains sequenced from a single sample in a study of blood T cell repertoires in COVID-19. TCRdb's copy holds only in-frame clones and misses some; the assay was immunoSEQ multiplex PCR. The data contain about 160,000 clones, around 82% of them singletons. Sample: peripheral blood. The receptors were gathered from a human donor with acute or convalescent COVID-19. The donor label of this sample is uncertain.

The chain couples TRBV19 to TRBJ2-7; maybe TRBD1 (6 bases). The CDR3 has 14 residues. Looked up from germline, CDR1 is LNHDA and CDR2 is SQIVND (reference sequence). The germline V and J ends were trimmed by 4 bases and 1 base, with 11 bases remaining between them. The DNA of the CDR3 is TGTGCCAGTAGTAAGACAGGAGTATCCTACGAGCAGTACTTC. Translation gives CASSKTGVSYEQYF. The full variable domain, in which reference TRBV19 and TRBJ2-7 provide the parts outside the CDR3, is DGGITQSPKYLFRKEGQNVTLSCEQNLNHDAMYWYRQDPGQGLRLIYYSQIVNDFQKGDIAEGYSVSREKKESFPLTVTSAQKNPTAFYLCASSKTGVSYEQYFGPGTRLTVT.

The CDR3 region is CASSESQTGRFF. CDR3 sequence (DNA): TGTGCCAGCAGTGAATCCCAGACAGGCCGGTTCTTC. V and J are TRBV6-1 and TRBJ2-1, with D possibly being TRBD1 (6 bases). CDR1 is MNHNS and CDR2 is SASEGT in the germline V gene. The CDR3 contains 12 residues. The V and J ends lost 2 bases and 15 bases respectively, with 14 bases between them.

The gene calls are TRBV5-1 and TRBJ1-1; 8 bases are shared with TRBD1. The germline V gene encodes CDR1 SGHRS and CDR2 YFSETQ. The J segment lost 0 bases and the V segment lost 0 bases, leaving 7 bases of the junction unmatched. This CDR3 has 17 residues. DNA for the CDR3: TGCGCCAGCAGCTTGGAAGGGACAGGAGGGATGAACACTGAAGCTTTCTTT. Translation: CASSLEGTGGMNTEAFF.

V gene TRBV10-3 combines with J gene TRBJ2-5, with D hard to call. This CDR3 region has 14 residues. Germline CDR1 and CDR2: ENHRY and SYGVKD. V shed 3 bases and J shed 0 bases, with 8 bases lying between them. The CDR3 DNA reads as TGTGCCATCAGTGATTTCCTAGACCAAGAGACCCAGTACTTC. The encoded protein is CAISDFLDQETQYF.

CDR3 DNA sequence: TGTGCCAGCAGCTCACCGGGACAGGGAATCTACGAGCAGTACTTC. It codes for CASSSPGQGIYEQYF. This chain uses TRBV7-6 with TRBJ2-7; 9 bases fit TRBD1. Germline CDR1 reads SGHVS; CDR2 reads FNYEAQ. CDR3 length equals 15 residues. The V gene end was trimmed by 4 bases and the J gene end by 3 bases; junction bases not matched to a gene: 7. Full variable domain (remainder filled in from reference TRBV7-6 and TRBJ2-7): GAGVSQSPRYKVTKRGQDVALRCDPISGHVSLYWYRQALGQGPEFLTYFNYEAQQDKSGLPNDRFSAERPEGSISTLTIQRTEQRDSAMYRCASSSPGQGIYEQYFGPGTRLTVT.

The chain has TRBV10-3 and TRBJ2-1, with D possibly being TRBD2 (6 bases). Trimming pared 3 bases from V and 6 bases from J, leaving 18 bases between. CDR1 is ENHRY and CDR2 is SYGVKD in the germline V gene. The length of the CDR3 is 16 residues. The CDR3 sequence is CAISDGGAVRSNEQFF. The CDR3 DNA follows: TGTGCCATCAGTGATGGAGGGGCGGTTCGGAGCAATGAGCAGTTCTTC.

The chain uses TRBV11-3 and TRBJ2-7; 7 positions agree with TRBD2. This CDR3 region has 13 residues. After removal of 1 base from V and 7 bases from J, the junction contained 4 bases not matched to a gene. The germline V gene has CDR1 SGHNT and CDR2 YENEEA. CDR3 sequence: CASSLGPGGEQYF. The CDR3 DNA is TGTGCCAGCAGCTTAGGACCCGGGGGGGAGCAGTACTTC. Supplemented by reference TRBV11-3 and TRBJ2-7, the full variable domain reads EAGVVQSPRYKIIEKKQPVAFWCNPISGHNTLYWYLQNLGQGPELLIRYENEEAVDDSQLPKDRFSAERLKGVDSTLKIQPAELGDSAVYLCASSLGPGGEQYFGPGTRLTVT.

The V call is TRBV10-3, the J call TRBJ1-2; D remains ambiguous. Germline V CDR1 and CDR2: ENHRY, SYGVKD. V shed 0 bases and J shed 0 bases, with 5 bases lying between them. This CDR3 contains 14 residues. CDR3 sequence: CAISESVANYGYTF. For the CDR3, the DNA is TGTGCCATCAGTGAGTCGGTAGCTAACTATGGCTACACCTTC.

The chain couples TRBV7-2 to TRBJ2-7, with TRBD2 as a possible D gene (7 bases). The germline gives CDR1 SGHTA, CDR2 FQGNSA. The V end was cut by 6 bases, the J end by 2 bases, with 14 bases between. The length of the CDR3 is 14 residues. CDR3 amino acids: CASSNGGPAYEQYF. The CDR3 DNA reads as TGTGCCAGCAGTAACGGGGGGCCCGCCTACGAGCAGTACTTC.

This clone was recorded once. Compared with germline, one end of the junction differs, possibly owing to a read error. V is TRBV7-7 and J is TRBJ2-2; possible D gene TRBD1, 5 bases. Germline loops: CDR1 SSHAT, CDR2 FNYEAQ (reference sequence). The CDR3 extends over 16 amino acids. CDR3 sequence: CASSHASRANTGELFF. The CDR3 bases are TGTGCTAGCAGCCACGCAAGCAGGGCGAACACCGGGGAGCTGTTTTTT.

The V call is TRBV18, the J call TRBJ1-4; D gene ambiguous. Trimming took off 1 base at V and 0 bases at J, with 12 bases between the two ends. The CDR3 spans 17 residues. Germline V gene lookup returns CDR1 KGHSH and CDR2 LQKENI. The CDR3 sequence is CASSPQKIYTTNEKLFF. The DNA of the CDR3 is TGTGCCAGCTCACCACAAAAAATATATACAACTAATGAAAAACTGTTTTTT.

This chain joins TRBV10-3 and TRBJ1-1; 7 bases match TRBD1. V shed 10 bases and J 4 bases; nucleotides not matched to a gene: 3. Germline loops: CDR1 ENHRY, CDR2 SYGVKD. The CDR3 contains 11 residues. CDR3 DNA sequence: TGTGCCAGCCGGGACAGCACTGAAGCTTTCTTT. Encoded protein: CASRDSTEAFF.

The chain employs TRBV7-6 and TRBJ2-2, with 9 bases matching TRBD2. With 5 bases clipped from V and 0 bases from J, the junction kept 10 bases outside the gene matches. Germline V gene lookup returns CDR1 SGHVS and CDR2 FNYEAQ. CDR3 length: 18 residues. The CDR3 bases are TGTGCCAGCAGCCGCGGAACTAGCGGGTACCCGAACACCGGGGAGCTGTTTTTT. Translation: CASSRGTSGYPNTGELFF.

The chain links TRBV7-9 to TRBJ1-1; TRBD1 matches at 7 bases. The J segment lost 6 bases and the V segment lost 7 bases, leaving 5 bases of the junction unmatched. Germline CDR1 and CDR2: SEHNR and FQNEAQ (reference sequence). The CDR3 consists of 12 residues. CDR3 in amino acids: CASTSGGPEAFF. As DNA, the CDR3 is TGTGCCAGCACCTCAGGGGGGCCTGAAGCTTTCTTT.

V usage is TRBV5-1 and J usage is TRBJ2-2; possibly TRBD2 for D (7 bases). The CDR3 length is 17 residues. Germline-derived CDR1 and CDR2 are SGHRS and YFSETQ. Trimming took off 4 bases at V and 2 bases at J, with 18 bases between the two ends. The CDR3 DNA follows: TGCGCCAGCAGCCCACCCCGCCGGGGGGCCAACACCGGGGAGCTGTTTTTT. This codes for CASSPPRRGANTGELFF.

This rearrangement joins TRBV19 to TRBJ2-1; no clear D gene. Between the trimmed V and J ends, which lost 4 bases and 10 bases, there was a span of 8 bases. In germline, CDR1 is LNHDA, CDR2 SQIVND (reference sequence). The CDR3 spans 11 residues. CDR3 loop: CASSSPGEQFF. CDR3 nucleotide sequence: TGTGCCAGTAGTAGCCCCGGGGAGCAGTTCTTC.

The V gene is TRBV30, the J gene TRBJ1-3; D gene unclear. CDR3 size: 16 residues. The V gene's germline CDR1 is GTSNPN and CDR2 SVGIG (reference sequence). The V end lost 2 bases, the J end lost 0 bases, and 14 bases lay between the germline ends. CDR3 in DNA: TGTGCCTGGAGTCGCAAAGCCGGAGTCTCTGGAAACACCATATATTTT. This codes for CAWSRKAGVSGNTIYF.

The rearrangement links TRBV19 to TRBJ1-6, with a possible D match to TRBD1 (6 bases). From germline, CDR1 is LNHDA and CDR2 SQIVND (reference sequence). Trimming left V 9 bases short and J 6 bases short, with 18 bases between. The CDR3 has 15 residues. CDR3 loop: CASTQGVRSNSPLHF. The DNA for the CDR3 is TGTGCCAGCACACAGGGTGTAAGAAGTAATTCACCCCTCCACTTT.

This clone was found once. The chain couples TRBV2 to TRBJ1-1; D is unclear. The CDR3 is 13 residues long. Trimming stripped 4 bases from V and 1 base from J, with 7 bases between. Germline V lookup: CDR1 SNHLY, CDR2 FYNNEI. Written as DNA, the CDR3 is TGTGCCAGCAGTGTATCTCGGAACACTGAAGCTTTCTTT. Translated: CASSVSRNTEAFF.